This T cell receptor beta chain came from a study of PD-L1 blockade in urothelial cancer. Regarding time point: pretreatment peripheral blood. CDR3 size: 16 residues. V shed 3 bases and J 2 bases; nucleotides not matched to a gene: 5. Germline V gene data show CDR1 as GTSNPN and CDR2 as SVGIG (reference sequence). Clones were sequenced by immunoSEQ multiplex PCR, and TCRdb holds only the in-frame ones, with some missing. This sample has 85,000 to 95,000 clones, with around 90% found just once. The clonotype originates from a man aged 55 to 70 with urothelial cancer. The chain combines TRBV30 with TRBJ2-1; 12 bases align to TRBD2. Source: PBMCs, taken around atezolizumab (anti-PD-L1) treatment. CDR3 nucleotide sequence: TGTGCCTGGAGGCTAGCGGGGGGGAAGGCCTACAATGAGCAGTTCTTC. This gives the protein CAWRLAGGKAYNEQFF. Combining the CDR3 with reference TRBV30 and TRBJ2-1 gives the whole variable domain SQTIHQWPATLVQPVGSPLSLECTVEGTSNPNLYWYRQAAGRGLQLLFYSVGIGQISSEVPQNLSASRPQDRQFILSSKKLLLSDSGFYLCAWRLAGGKAYNEQFFGPGTRLTVL.